These 26 T cell receptor beta chains share one sample of origin, sequenced in a study of blood T cell repertoires in COVID-19. Using immunoSEQ multiplex PCR, the repertoire was profiled, and TCRdb retains in-frame clones only, with some absent. The sample lists 150,000 or so clones; about 75% were seen once. The source material was PBMCs or T cells enriched from blood (not recorded which). The source of these receptors is a woman aged 45 to 65 who had recovered from COVID-19.

This chain links TRBV6-5 with TRBJ2-7, with 7 positions matching TRBD1. Germline-derived CDR1 and CDR2 are MNHEY and SVGAGI. Losses at the gene ends were 4 bases for V and 2 bases for J; bases not matched to a gene: 2. The CDR3 totals 13 residues. The CDR3 DNA is TGTGCCAGCAGTTGGGACAGACCCTACGAGCAGTACTTC. The encoded protein is CASSWDRPYEQYF.

This clone showed up just once. The rearrangement uses TRBV9 and TRBJ1-3; 9 bases line up with TRBD1. V lost 3 bases and J lost 3; bases outside the gene matches: 4. This CDR3 is 15 amino acids long. Germline CDR1 SGDLS, CDR2 YYNGEE. Written as DNA, the CDR3 is TGTGCCAGCAGCGCAACAGGGGGCTATGGAAACACCATATATTTT. Encoded protein: CASSATGGYGNTIYF.

This clone was seen ten or more times. V usage is TRBV6-2 or TRBV6-3 and J usage is TRBJ2-7; no clear D gene. V was cut by 2 bases and J by 6 bases, with 8 bases left in between. Germline CDR1 is MNHEY and CDR2 is SVGEGT. CDR3 length: 12 amino acids. DNA for the CDR3: TGTGCCAGCAGTTACACGGGTGGCGAGCAGTACTTC. Residues: CASSYTGGEQYF.

The chain recombines TRBV10-3 with TRBJ1-3, with D possibly matching TRBD1 (6 bases). CDR1 and CDR2 from the germline V gene are ENHRY and SYGVKD. CDR3 length: 14 residues. V was cut by 3 bases and J by 7 bases, with 13 bases left in between. The DNA of the CDR3 is TGTGCCATCAGTGACTACAGGGTAGGGAACACCATATATTTT. Translating gives CAISDYRVGNTIYF.

A few counts support this clone. The chain is built from TRBV27 and TRBJ1-3; D is unresolved. V shed 0 bases and J shed 0 bases, with 9 bases lying between them. Germline values: CDR1 MNHEY, CDR2 SMNVEV (reference sequence). The CDR3 runs to 16 residues. The CDR3: CASSLSGVSSGNTIYF. The CDR3, as DNA: TGTGCCAGCAGTTTATCGGGAGTAAGCTCTGGAAACACCATATATTTT.

This rearrangement joins TRBV30 to TRBJ1-2; 7 bases are shared with TRBD1. The germline gives CDR1 GTSNPN, CDR2 SVGIG (reference sequence). This CDR3 has 15 residues. V lost 3 bases, J lost 4 bases, and 11 bases stayed unmatched. The CDR3 loop is CAWRSVTGFVYGYTF. CDR3 DNA sequence: TGTGCCTGGAGGAGCGTGACAGGGTTTGTCTATGGCTACACCTTC.

This chain joins TRBV29-1 and TRBJ1-4; D not certain. Per germline, CDR1 SQVTM and CDR2 ANQGSEA. The CDR3 is 14 residues long. V gave up 7 bases and J gave up 6 bases, with 18 bases separating them. CDR3 nucleotides: TGCAGCGCCAGCGTGGGAGGACGGTATGAAAAACTGTTTTTT. Protein product: CSASVGGRYEKLFF.

The chain combines TRBV4-1 with TRBJ1-4, with TRBD1 identical over 12 bases. Germline trimming cut 0 bases from V and 14 bases from J; bases unmatched to any gene: 7. The germline gives CDR1 MGHRA, CDR2 YSYEKL. This CDR3 is built from 15 residues. The CDR3 is CASSQDAGTGGRLFF. The CDR3 region has the DNA TGCGCCAGCAGCCAAGATGCCGGGACAGGGGGCCGGCTGTTTTTT.

The CDR3 region is CAGTRQGRNSPLHF. The CDR3 bases are TGTGCCGGCACAAGACAGGGACGGAATTCACCCCTCCACTTT. The chain recombines TRBV30 with TRBJ1-6; TRBD1 matches at 7 bases. Germline V CDR1 and CDR2: GTSNPN, SVGIG (reference sequence). The V segment lost 8 bases and the J segment 7 bases; nucleotides outside the gene matches: 11. There are 14 residues in the CDR3.

The genes are TRBV7-7 and TRBJ1-4, with 7 bases that match TRBD1. This CDR3 is 15 amino acids long. V was pared by 1 base and J by 6 bases, with 5 bases of the junction left unmatched. Germline CDR1 reads SSHAT; CDR2 reads FNYEAQ (reference sequence). The CDR3 sequence: CASSLGTGQDEKLFF. Here the CDR3 DNA reads TGTGCCAGCAGCTTAGGGACAGGCCAGGATGAAAAACTGTTTTTT.

The chain uses TRBV29-1 and TRBJ2-5; TRBD1 matches at 10 bases. The length of the CDR3 is 12 residues. V shed 6 bases and J 5 bases; nucleotides not matched to a gene: 3. Germline V lookup: CDR1 SQVTM, CDR2 ANQGSEA. The CDR3 DNA is TGCAGCGTCCGGACAGGGGGGGAGACCCAGTACTTC. This translates into CSVRTGGETQYF.

CDR3 in DNA: TGTGCCAGCAGCCAAGAATCGGGTCTCATGCCCAATGAGCAGTTCTTC. Amino acids: CASSQESGLMPNEQFF. This chain uses TRBV4-2 with TRBJ2-1; D is unresolved. The ends were cut back, 0 bases at V and 6 bases at J, with 15 bases in the middle. This CDR3 comprises 16 residues. Germline V gene data show CDR1 as LGHNA and CDR2 as YNFKEQ.

The chain employs TRBV7-8 and TRBJ2-7; tentative D call: TRBD2 (5 bases). In germline, CDR1 is SGHVS, CDR2 FQNEAQ. This CDR3 comprises 15 residues. V shed 0 bases and J shed 0 bases, with 9 bases lying between them. CDR3 amino acids: CASSLALLGSYEQYF. The CDR3 DNA follows: TGTGCCAGCAGCTTAGCCCTACTAGGCTCCTACGAGCAGTACTTC.

J is TRBJ1-1 and V is TRBV14, with no clear D. From germline, CDR1 is SGHDN and CDR2 FVKESK. CDR3 length equals 15 residues. V dropped 1 base and J dropped 1 base, with 10 bases sitting between them. The CDR3 is CASSQVGRQNTEAFF. The CDR3 nucleotides read TGTGCCAGCAGCCAAGTTGGCAGACAGAACACTGAAGCTTTCTTT.

V gene TRBV21-1 combines with J gene TRBJ1-2; TRBD1 is taken as the D call from the table, unchecked against the DNA. TRBV21-1 is recorded as a pseudogene. The CDR3 covers 14 residues. The CDR3 here is CASSGRTECYGYTF. The CDR3 coding sequence is TGTGCCAGCAGCGGACGGACAGAATGCTATGGCTACACCTTC.

The V and J genes are TRBV12-3 or TRBV12-4 and TRBJ1-2, with D perhaps TRBD1 (5 bases). CDR3 length: 13 amino acids. V lost 2 bases to trimming and J lost 7 bases, with 11 bases between them. CDR3 DNA: TGTGCCAGCAGTTTAAGAGGGGAGGGTGGCTACACCTTC. This gives the protein CASSLRGEGGYTF.

The CDR3 bases are TGTGCCAGCAGGGAGAGGGTGAACACTGAAGCTTTCTTT. Residues: CASRERVNTEAFF. The gene calls are TRBV3-1 (or the pseudogene TRBV3-2) and TRBJ1-1, with D unresolved. The CDR3 is 13 residues long. The V and J ends lost 6 bases and 0 bases respectively, with 8 bases between them. The germline V gene encodes CDR1 LGHDT and CDR2 YNNKEL (reference sequence).

V usage is TRBV28 and J usage is TRBJ2-7; D may be TRBD1 (5 bases). V lost 8 bases and J lost 0, with 11 bases in between. CDR1 and CDR2 (germline): MDHEN, SYDVKM. The CDR3 totals 13 residues. CDR3 DNA sequence: TGTGCCAGCGACAGTGCTGCCTCCTACGAGCAGTACTTC. Translated, it gives CASDSAASYEQYF.

V usage is TRBV30 and J usage is TRBJ1-3, with TRBD1 matching over 10 bases. The CDR3 runs 16 residues. With V trimmed by 2 bases and J by 3 bases, 7 bases remained unmatched. Germline V gene sequence: CDR1 GTSNPN, CDR2 SVGIG (reference sequence). CDR3 sequence (DNA): TGTGCCTGGAGTACAGGGACAGGGGATCTTGGAAACACCATATATTTT. Amino acid sequence: CAWSTGTGDLGNTIYF.

This clone has a count of ten or more. This sequence joins TRBV19 and TRBJ1-5, with 7 bases fitting TRBD1. After removal of 6 bases from V and 3 bases from J, the junction contained 8 bases not matched to a gene. This CDR3 has 15 residues. CDR1 is LNHDA, CDR2 SQIVND, per germline (reference sequence). The CDR3 sequence is CASRNQQGFNQPQHF. The CDR3 coding sequence is TGTGCCAGTAGGAACCAACAGGGGTTCAATCAGCCCCAGCATTTT.

The chain uses TRBV5-1 and TRBJ1-3, with 10 bases that match TRBD1. From germline, CDR1 is SGHRS and CDR2 YFSETQ. CDR3 length equals 17 residues. V trimming: 4 bases; J trimming: 0 bases; junction bases outside the gene matches: 7. The CDR3 DNA reads as TGCGCCAGCAGCCTCCGGGACAGGGGCCACTCTGGAAACACCATATATTTT. It specifies CASSLRDRGHSGNTIYF.

The chain recombines TRBV5-1 with TRBJ1-5, with D possibly TRBD1 on 5 matching bases. Germline-derived CDR1 and CDR2 are SGHRS and YFSETQ. This CDR3 contains 15 residues. V lost 0 bases, J lost 3 bases, and 10 bases lay in between. CDR3 residues: CASSLGGNTNQPQHF. CDR3 in DNA: TGCGCCAGCAGCTTGGGGGGCAATACCAATCAGCCCCAGCATTTT. The full variable domain, its missing parts supplied by reference TRBV5-1 and TRBJ1-5, is KAGVTQTPRYLIKTRGQQVTLSCSPISGHRSVSWYQQTPGQGLQFLFEYFSETQRNKGNFPGRFSGRQFSNSRSEMNVSTLELGDSALYLCASSLGGNTNQPQHFGDGTRLSIL.

The chain joins TRBV28 to TRBJ2-7; D is unclear. CDR3 length equals 14 residues. Trimming stripped 5 bases from V and 2 bases from J, with 13 bases between. The germline V gene encodes CDR1 MDHEN and CDR2 SYDVKM. Here the CDR3 reads CASSPTDRTYEQYF. Written as DNA, the CDR3 is TGTGCCAGCAGTCCAACAGATAGAACCTACGAGCAGTACTTC.

The chain joins TRBV18 to TRBJ1-1, with a weak D call TRBD1 (5 bases). V was clipped by 6 bases and J by 4 bases, with 12 bases between them. The CDR3 loop spans 13 amino acids. Germline CDR1 is KGHSH and CDR2 is LQKENI. CDR3 sequence (DNA): TGTGCCAGCTCGCAGACAGATACCACTGAAGCTTTCTTT. As protein: CASSQTDTTEAFF.

The chain uses TRBV2 and TRBJ2-5; a possible D gene is TRBD1 (5 bases). The CDR3 runs to 13 residues. Germline V gene lookup returns CDR1 SNHLY and CDR2 FYNNEI. Trimming cost V 4 bases and J 4 bases, with 10 bases left between them. The CDR3 is CASSGQIGETQYF. CDR3 nucleotides: TGTGCCAGCAGTGGACAGATTGGAGAGACCCAGTACTTC. The variable domain in full, with the rest retrieved from reference TRBV2 and TRBJ2-5, is EPEVTQTPSHQVTQMGQEVILRCVPISNHLYFYWYRQILGQKVEFLVSFYNNEISEKSEIFDDQFSVERPDGSNFTLKIRSTKLEDSAMYFCASSGQIGETQYFGPGTRLLVL.

This clone was counted once. V and J are TRBV27 and TRBJ2-7; 7 nucleotides line up with TRBD2. This CDR3 spans 15 amino acids. Trimming removed 0 bases from V and 2 bases from J; junction bases left unmatched: 4. Germline lookup yields CDR1 MNHEY and CDR2 SMNVEV (reference sequence). The CDR3 reads CASSLSGGSPYEQYF. DNA for the CDR3: TGTGCCAGCAGTTTATCAGGCGGGAGTCCCTACGAGCAGTACTTC.